The 19 T cell receptor beta chains listed next were all sequenced from one sample in a study of T-cell reconstitution after alpha-beta-depleted transplantation in children. TCRbeta library preparation incorporated unique molecular identifiers. MiXCR, run by TCRdb on the PCR reads, gives a single entry per CDR3 protein. Found here are some 220,000 distinct CDR3 sequences, approximately 11% of them singletons; the top ten hold roughly 30%. The specimen comprised PBMCs, sampled before TCRalphabeta/CD19-depleted stem cell transplant. Receptors originate from a child under two years old with acute myeloid leukemia, due to receive a stem cell transplant.

This clonotype has a single count. This could be a read error, since a much larger clone is one nucleotide away. This sequence joins TRBV20-1 and TRBJ2-1; 13 bases agree with TRBD2. CDR3 length: 19 amino acids. Per germline, CDR1 DFQATT and CDR2 SNEGSKA (reference sequence). V shed 2 bases and J 0 bases; nucleotides not matched to a gene: 10. CDR3 sequence: CSARPGTSGMGSSYNEQFF. The CDR3 region has the DNA TGCAGTGCTAGACCCGGGACTAGCGGGATGGGCAGCTCCTACAATGAGCAGTTCTTC.

The CDR3 sequence: CAWSDRGRGADTQYF. DNA of the CDR3: TGTGCCTGGAGTGATAGGGGGAGAGGCGCAGATACGCAGTATTTT. The chain has TRBV30 and TRBJ2-3; TRBD1 is a possible D gene (6 bases). This CDR3 spans 15 amino acids. Germline CDR1 GTSNPN, CDR2 SVGIG (reference sequence). Trimming pared 1 base from V and 4 bases from J, leaving 15 bases between.

This clonotype was observed at least ten times. The CDR3 nucleotides are TGCAGTGCCCCTAACAGCGGGGGGGCGGGTACGCAGTATTTT. It codes for CSAPNSGGAGTQYF. The V and J genes are TRBV20-1 and TRBJ2-3; 10 nucleotides align to TRBD2. This CDR3 spans 14 amino acids. Germline CDR1 and CDR2: DFQATT and SNEGSKA (reference sequence). The V and J ends lost 6 bases and 8 bases, in that order; junction bases with no gene match: 11.

The chain couples TRBV3-1 to TRBJ2-7; 8 bases are shared with TRBD1. The germline gives CDR1 LGHDT, CDR2 YNNKEL (reference sequence). The CDR3 runs 13 residues. The V gene end was trimmed by 4 bases and the J gene end by 7 bases; junction bases not matched to a gene: 6. The CDR3: CASSLQGAGEQYF. Written as DNA, the CDR3 is TGTGCCAGCAGCCTGCAGGGGGCGGGGGAGCAGTACTTC.

In its sample, this clonotype was seen many times. The chain has TRBV25-1 and TRBJ2-1, with TRBD2 identical over 15 bases. CDR3 size: 15 residues. Trimming removed 10 bases from V and 10 bases from J; junction bases left unmatched: 11. Germline CDR1 is MGHDK and CDR2 is SYGVNS. CDR3 amino acids: CATTDGTSGRSEQFF. Here the CDR3 DNA reads TGTGCCACCACAGACGGGACTAGCGGGAGGTCCGAGCAGTTCTTC.

This clonotype was seen a handful of times. The chain uses TRBV5-1 and TRBJ1-2; D is unclear. V was trimmed by 7 bases and J by 4 bases, leaving 17 bases between them. In germline, CDR1 is SGHRS, CDR2 YFSETQ. This CDR3 has 14 amino acids. The DNA of the CDR3 is TGCGCCAGCGGGAATCGGCCCGAACCCTATGGCTACACCTTC. Its protein is CASGNRPEPYGYTF.

The table lists this clonotype with a few counts. V gene TRBV20-1 combines with J gene TRBJ1-4; TRBD1 matches 7 bases. V lost 1 base, J lost 5 bases, and 10 bases stayed unmatched. CDR1 is DFQATT, CDR2 SNEGSKA, per germline (reference sequence). CDR3 length equals 16 residues. The CDR3 DNA reads as TGCAGTGCTAGAGGGCCGGGACAGTCGTTAAATGAAAAACTGTTTTTT. Protein sequence: CSARGPGQSLNEKLFF.

This clonotype was seen ten or more times. This chain joins TRBV5-1 and TRBJ2-4, with a weak D call TRBD1 (5 bases). From germline, CDR1 is SGHRS and CDR2 YFSETQ. Trimming removed 0 bases from V and 5 bases from J, with 12 bases in between. This CDR3 region has 15 residues. The CDR3 here is CASSLAPGNQNIQYF. In DNA, the CDR3 is TGCGCCAGCAGCTTGGCGCCAGGGAACCAAAACATTCAGTACTTC.

This clonotype occurred many times. A read error may account for a junction end that differs from germline. This chain links TRBV2 with TRBJ2-7; no clear D. Per germline, CDR1 SNHLY and CDR2 FYNNEI. The CDR3 covers 12 residues. Written as DNA, the CDR3 is TGTGCCAGCTTCAGGTCCTGGATAGGGTTTACCTTC. Its protein product is CASFRSWIGFTF.

This clonotype has ten or more counts. This sequence joins TRBV11-1 and TRBJ1-1; D might be TRBD1 (6 bases). The V gene's germline CDR1 is SGHAT and CDR2 FQDESV (reference sequence). The CDR3 loop spans 17 amino acids. V was cut by 4 bases and J by 10 bases, with 28 bases left in between. In DNA form, the CDR3 reads TGTGCCAGCAGCTCCGGAACAGGGCCAACCGGGGGAGTCGGAGCTTTCTTT. Translated, it gives CASSSGTGPTGGVGAFF.

This chain connects TRBV20-1 to TRBJ2-7; possible D gene TRBD1, 6 bases. The germline CDR1 and CDR2 sequences are DFQATT and SNEGSKA (reference sequence). The CDR3 spans 15 residues. Trimming stripped 0 bases from V and 3 bases from J, with 15 bases between. CDR3 in amino acids: CSARDVAGVFYEQYF. CDR3 nucleotides: TGCAGTGCTAGAGATGTAGCAGGGGTCTTCTACGAGCAGTACTTC.

The chain carries TRBV6-5 and TRBJ2-5; 7 bases align to TRBD1. Losses at the gene ends were 2 bases for V and 5 bases for J; bases not matched to a gene: 5. This CDR3 spans 14 amino acids. Germline CDR1 and CDR2: MNHEY and SVGAGI. The CDR3 protein is CASSYETGPETQYF. In DNA, the CDR3 is TGTGCCAGCAGTTACGAGACAGGGCCGGAGACCCAGTACTTC.

The chain uses TRBV3-1 and TRBJ2-7, with 9 bases identical to TRBD2. The germline V gene encodes CDR1 LGHDT and CDR2 YNNKEL (reference sequence). V lost 5 bases to trimming and J lost 3 bases; unmatched junction nucleotides: 11. The CDR3 runs to 16 residues. CDR3 sequence reads: CASSYILAGGVYEQYF. In nucleotides, the CDR3 is TGTGCCAGCAGCTATATCCTGGCGGGGGGGGTCTACGAGCAGTACTTC.

This clonotype was detected only a few times. This sequence joins TRBV20-1 and TRBJ2-3, with TRBD1 identical over 8 bases. V dropped 6 bases and J dropped 1; count of bases not matched to a gene: 3. Germline loops: CDR1 DFQATT, CDR2 SNEGSKA (reference sequence). This CDR3 contains 13 residues. For the CDR3, the DNA is TGCAGTGCAATGACAGGGGGCACAGATACGCAGTATTTT. It translates to CSAMTGGTDTQYF.

A few counts support this clonotype. This rearrangement joins TRBV7-2 to TRBJ1-1, with 11 positions matching TRBD1. This CDR3 comprises 15 residues. With 6 bases clipped from V and 6 bases from J, the junction kept 9 bases outside the gene matches. CDR1 is SGHTA and CDR2 is FQGNSA in the germline V gene. CDR3 nucleotide sequence: TGTGCCAGCAGGCTCCCCGGGACAGGGGGATCTGAAGCTTTCTTT. This translates into CASRLPGTGGSEAFF.

The sample holds many counts of this clonotype. This rearrangement joins TRBV20-1 to TRBJ2-1; 10 nucleotides align to TRBD2. The CDR3 is 14 residues long. V trimming: 6 bases; J trimming: 3 bases; junction bases outside the gene matches: 5. Germline V gene lookup returns CDR1 DFQATT and CDR2 SNEGSKA (reference sequence). In nucleotides, the CDR3 is TGCAGTGCGGTCGGACTAGCGGACTACAATGAGCAGTTCTTC. As protein: CSAVGLADYNEQFF.

Only a few counts were recorded for this clonotype. This chain connects TRBV20-1 to TRBJ2-7, with D uncertain. V was pared by 0 bases and J by 1 base, with 10 bases between. CDR1 and CDR2 from the germline V gene are DFQATT and SNEGSKA (reference sequence). The CDR3 consists of 14 residues. The CDR3 sequence is CSARDVGLSYEQYF. In DNA form, the CDR3 reads TGCAGTGCTAGAGATGTGGGGTTGTCCTACGAGCAGTACTTC.

Many counts were recorded for this clonotype. The J gene is TRBJ1-1, the V gene TRBV19; TRBD1 is a possible D gene (6 bases). The V end lost 3 bases, the J end lost 7 bases, and 18 bases lay between the germline ends. The CDR3 has 15 residues. CDR1 is LNHDA and CDR2 is SQIVND in the germline V gene (reference sequence). The DNA of the CDR3 is TGTGCCAGTAGTATTTATAGAGGAGGGGGTAATGAAGCTTTCTTT. Its translation: CASSIYRGGGNEAFF.

This clonotype has ten or more counts. The CDR3 spells CAWSVQGYQPQHF. As DNA, the CDR3 is TGTGCCTGGAGTGTCCAGGGGTATCAGCCCCAGCATTTT. This sequence joins TRBV30 and TRBJ1-5; possible D gene TRBD1, 6 bases. The CDR3 extends over 13 amino acids. The V end lost 0 bases, the J end lost 5 bases, and 8 bases lay between the germline ends. CDR1 is GTSNPN, CDR2 SVGIG, per germline (reference sequence).